The clone carrying this T cell receptor beta chain appeared many times. The junction departs from the called germline gene at one end, perhaps through a read error. The source of the sample is a study of early T cells in non-severe SARS-CoV-2 infection. Study context: Unpaired chains resulted from sequencing bulk RNA of unsorted whole blood.

Attached unique molecular identifiers marked individual cDNA molecules. One entry per CDR3 protein results from TCRdb running MiXCR on the 5' RACE reads. The sample contains about 64,000 distinct CDR3 sequences, 15% to 20% of which appear only once. The starting material was whole blood, obtained at baseline. This receptor was identified in an adult who was a healthcare worker with PCR-confirmed SARS-CoV-2 infection or an uninfected control (not recorded which).

Here the CDR3 DNA reads TGCGCCAACAGCATCAGGGCCTCCTACGAGCAGTACTTC. This sequence encodes CANSIRASYEQYF. The V gene is TRBV5-1, the J gene TRBJ2-7; tentative D call: TRBD1 (5 bases). CDR1 is SGHRS and CDR2 is YFSETQ in the germline V gene. This CDR3 contains 13 residues.